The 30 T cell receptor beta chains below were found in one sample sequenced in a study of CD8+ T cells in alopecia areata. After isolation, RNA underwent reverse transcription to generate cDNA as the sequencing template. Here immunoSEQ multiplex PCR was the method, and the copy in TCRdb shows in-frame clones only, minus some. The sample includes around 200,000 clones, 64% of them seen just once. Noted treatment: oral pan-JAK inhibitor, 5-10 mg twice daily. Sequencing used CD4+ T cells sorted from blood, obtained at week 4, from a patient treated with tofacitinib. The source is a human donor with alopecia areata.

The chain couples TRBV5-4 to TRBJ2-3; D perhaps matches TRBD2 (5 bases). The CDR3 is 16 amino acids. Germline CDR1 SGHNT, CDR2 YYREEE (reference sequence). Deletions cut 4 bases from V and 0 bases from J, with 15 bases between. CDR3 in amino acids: CASSQKLDPSTDTQYF. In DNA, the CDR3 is TGTGCCAGCAGCCAAAAACTAGATCCTAGCACAGATACGCAGTATTTT. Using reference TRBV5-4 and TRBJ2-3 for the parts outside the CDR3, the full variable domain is ETGVTQSPTHLIKTRGQQVTLRCSSQSGHNTVSWYQQALGQGPQFIFQYYREEENGRGNFPPRFSGLQFPNYSSELNVNALELDDSALYLCASSQKLDPSTDTQYFGPGTRLTVL.

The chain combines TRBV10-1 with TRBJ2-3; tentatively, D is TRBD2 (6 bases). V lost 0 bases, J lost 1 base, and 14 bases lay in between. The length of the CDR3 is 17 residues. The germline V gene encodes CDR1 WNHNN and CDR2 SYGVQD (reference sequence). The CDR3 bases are TGCGCCAGCAGTGAGTCTCCGGGGAGGATCGGCACAGATACGCAGTATTTT. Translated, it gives CASSESPGRIGTDTQYF.

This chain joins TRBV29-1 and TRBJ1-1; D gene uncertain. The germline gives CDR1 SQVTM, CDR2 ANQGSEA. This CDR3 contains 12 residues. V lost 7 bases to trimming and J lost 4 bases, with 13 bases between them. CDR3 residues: CSASWGATEAFF. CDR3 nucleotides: TGCAGCGCCAGTTGGGGTGCCACTGAAGCTTTCTTT. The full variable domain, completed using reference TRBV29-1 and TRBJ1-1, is SAVISQKPSRDICQRGTSLTIQCQVDSQVTMMFWYRQQPGQSLTLIATANQGSEATYESGFVIDKFPISRPNLTFSTLTVSNMSPEDSSIYLCSASWGATEAFFGQGTRLTVV.

The CDR3 sequence: CASSLSAGQETQYF. CDR3 nucleotides: TGTGCCAGCAGCTTAAGTGCAGGCCAAGAGACCCAGTACTTC. V is TRBV11-1 and J is TRBJ2-5; D ambiguous. The CDR3 covers 14 residues. The V gene's germline CDR1 is SGHAT and CDR2 FQDESV (reference sequence). The V end was cut by 2 bases, the J end by 1 base, with 8 bases between. The complete variable domain, with remaining parts taken from reference TRBV11-1 and TRBJ2-5, reads EAEVAQSPRYKITEKSQAVAFWCDPISGHATLYWYRQILGQGPELLVQFQDESVVDDSQLPKDRFSAERLKGVDSTLKIQPAELGDSAMYLCASSLSAGQETQYFGPGTRLLVL.

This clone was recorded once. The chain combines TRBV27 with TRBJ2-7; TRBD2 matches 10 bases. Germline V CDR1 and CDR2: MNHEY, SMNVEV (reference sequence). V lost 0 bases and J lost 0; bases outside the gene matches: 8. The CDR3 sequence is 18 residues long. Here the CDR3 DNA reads TGTGCCAGCAGTTTATCTCTAGCGGGGGCACTGAGCTCCTACGAGCAGTACTTC. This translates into CASSLSLAGALSSYEQYF.

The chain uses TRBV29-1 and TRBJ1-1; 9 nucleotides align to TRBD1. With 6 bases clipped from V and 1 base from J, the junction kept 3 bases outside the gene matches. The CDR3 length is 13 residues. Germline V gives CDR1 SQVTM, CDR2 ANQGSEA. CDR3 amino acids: CSVMGQGNTEAFF. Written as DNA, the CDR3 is TGCAGCGTGATGGGACAGGGGAACACTGAAGCTTTCTTT.

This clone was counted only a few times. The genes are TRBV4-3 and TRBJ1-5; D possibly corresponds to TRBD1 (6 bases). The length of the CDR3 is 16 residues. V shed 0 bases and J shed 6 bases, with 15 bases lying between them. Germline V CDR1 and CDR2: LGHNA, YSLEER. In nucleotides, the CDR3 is TGCGCCAGCAGCCAAGAATGGGGGGCTTGGGGTCAGCCCCAGCATTTT. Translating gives CASSQEWGAWGQPQHF.

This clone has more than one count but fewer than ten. The CDR3 nucleotides read TGCAGCGGGACCGGGACGGGCCTTTACAATGAGCAGTTCTTC. This translates into CSGTGTGLYNEQFF. The chain recombines TRBV29-1 with TRBJ2-1, with D tentatively TRBD1 or TRBD2 (5 bases each). Trimming left V 7 bases short and J 4 bases short, with 17 bases between. Germline V lookup: CDR1 SQVTM, CDR2 ANQGSEA. The CDR3 sequence is 14 residues long.

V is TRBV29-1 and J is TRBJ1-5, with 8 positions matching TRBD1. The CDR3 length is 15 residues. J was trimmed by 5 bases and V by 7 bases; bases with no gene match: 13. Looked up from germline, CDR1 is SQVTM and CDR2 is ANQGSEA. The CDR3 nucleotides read TGCAGCGGCGGGAACGGAAGACAGGGGTATCAGCCCCAGCATTTT. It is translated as CSGGNGRQGYQPQHF.

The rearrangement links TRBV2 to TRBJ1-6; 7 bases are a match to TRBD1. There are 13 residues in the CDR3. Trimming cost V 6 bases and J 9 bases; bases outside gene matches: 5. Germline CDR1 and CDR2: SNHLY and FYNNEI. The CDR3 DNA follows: TGTGCCAGCAGACTTCAGGGGGTTTCACCCCTCCACTTT. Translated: CASRLQGVSPLHF.

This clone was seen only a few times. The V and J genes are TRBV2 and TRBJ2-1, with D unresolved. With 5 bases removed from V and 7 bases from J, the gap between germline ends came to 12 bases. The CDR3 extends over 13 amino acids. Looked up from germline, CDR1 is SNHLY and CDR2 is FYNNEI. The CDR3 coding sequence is TGTGCCAGCAGTCTCCGGGCAAATAATGAGCAGTTCTTC. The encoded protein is CASSLRANNEQFF.

DNA for the CDR3: TGTGCCTGGAGGTCTGGGGGTTACTACGGGTACAATGAGCAGTTCTTC. Protein: CAWRSGGYYGYNEQFF. The rearrangement joins TRBV30 to TRBJ2-1; D possibly uses TRBD1 or TRBD2 (5 bases each). The V and J ends lost 3 bases and 4 bases respectively, with 19 bases between them. Germline lookup yields CDR1 GTSNPN and CDR2 SVGIG (reference sequence). This CDR3 has 16 residues.

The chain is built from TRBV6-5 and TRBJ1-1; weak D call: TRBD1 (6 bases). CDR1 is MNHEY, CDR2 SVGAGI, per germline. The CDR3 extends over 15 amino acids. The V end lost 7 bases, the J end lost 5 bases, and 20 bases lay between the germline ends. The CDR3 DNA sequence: TGTGCCAGCACCTACTCGGCGGGGGGCAGGACTGAAGCTTTCTTT. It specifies CASTYSAGGRTEAFF.

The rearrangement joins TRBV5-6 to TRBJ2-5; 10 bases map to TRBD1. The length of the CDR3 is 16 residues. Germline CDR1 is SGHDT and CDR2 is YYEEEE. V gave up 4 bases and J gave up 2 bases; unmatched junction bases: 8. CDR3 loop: CASSPVGTGEQETQYF. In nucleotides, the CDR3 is TGTGCCAGCAGCCCCGTCGGGACAGGGGAACAAGAGACCCAGTACTTC.

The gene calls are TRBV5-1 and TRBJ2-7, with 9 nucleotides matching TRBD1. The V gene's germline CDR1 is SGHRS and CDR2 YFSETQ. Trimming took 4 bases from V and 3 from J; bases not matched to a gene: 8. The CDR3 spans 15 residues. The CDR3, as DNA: TGCGCCAGCAGCATTACAGGGACAGGGAGCTACGAGCAGTACTTC. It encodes CASSITGTGSYEQYF.

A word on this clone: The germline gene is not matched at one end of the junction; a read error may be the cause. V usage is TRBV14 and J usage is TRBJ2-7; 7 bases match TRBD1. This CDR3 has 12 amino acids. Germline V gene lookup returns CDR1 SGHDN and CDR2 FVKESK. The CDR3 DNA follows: TGTGCCAGCAGCCAAGAGATAGGACAGGTCAGCTTC. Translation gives CASSQEIGQVSF.

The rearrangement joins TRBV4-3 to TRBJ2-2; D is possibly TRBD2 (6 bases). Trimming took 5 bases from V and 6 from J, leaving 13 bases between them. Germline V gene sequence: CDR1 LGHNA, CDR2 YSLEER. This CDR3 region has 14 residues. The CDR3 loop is CASSTRLVAGELFF. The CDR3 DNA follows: TGCGCCAGCAGCACCAGACTAGTCGCCGGGGAGCTGTTTTTT.

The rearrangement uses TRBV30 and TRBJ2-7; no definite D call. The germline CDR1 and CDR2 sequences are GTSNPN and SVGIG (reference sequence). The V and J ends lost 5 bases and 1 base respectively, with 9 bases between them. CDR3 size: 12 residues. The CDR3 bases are TGTGCCTGGGGTGGGGATTCCTACGAGCAGTACTTC. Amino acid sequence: CAWGGDSYEQYF.

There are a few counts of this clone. The CDR3 sequence: CAISTGTPSYEQYF. The CDR3 DNA is TGTGCCATCAGTACAGGCACCCCCTCCTACGAGCAGTACTTC. The chain couples TRBV10-3 to TRBJ2-7, with D possibly TRBD1 on 5 matching bases. V was cut by 5 bases and J by 0 bases, with 11 bases left in between. Germline CDR1 ENHRY, CDR2 SYGVKD. This CDR3 region has 14 residues.

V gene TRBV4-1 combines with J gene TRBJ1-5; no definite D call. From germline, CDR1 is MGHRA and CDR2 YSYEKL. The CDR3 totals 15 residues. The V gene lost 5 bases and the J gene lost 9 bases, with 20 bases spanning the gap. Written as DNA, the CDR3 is TGCGCCAGCAGCACATCCGCAAACACGTTACGGCCCCAGCATTTT. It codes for CASSTSANTLRPQHF.

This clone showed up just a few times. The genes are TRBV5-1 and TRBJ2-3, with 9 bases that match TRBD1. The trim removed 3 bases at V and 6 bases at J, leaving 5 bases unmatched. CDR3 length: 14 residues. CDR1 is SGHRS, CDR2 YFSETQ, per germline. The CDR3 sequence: CASSSGTGSDTQYF. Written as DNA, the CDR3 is TGCGCCAGCAGCTCCGGGACAGGGTCCGATACGCAGTATTTT.

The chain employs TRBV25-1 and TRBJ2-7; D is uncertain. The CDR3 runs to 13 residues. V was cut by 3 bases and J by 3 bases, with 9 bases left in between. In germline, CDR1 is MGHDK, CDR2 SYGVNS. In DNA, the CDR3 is TGTGCCAGCAGTGATCAAGAGTACTACGAGCAGTACTTC. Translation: CASSDQEYYEQYF.

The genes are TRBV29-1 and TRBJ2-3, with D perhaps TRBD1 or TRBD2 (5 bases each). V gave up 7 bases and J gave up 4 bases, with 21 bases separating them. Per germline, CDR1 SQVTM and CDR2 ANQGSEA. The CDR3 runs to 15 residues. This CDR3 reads CSAMLSGHSADTQYF. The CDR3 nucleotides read TGCAGCGCCATGCTGTCGGGGCATAGCGCAGATACGCAGTATTTT.

The CDR3 region is CASGYGYGANVLTF. The DNA for the CDR3 is TGTGCCAGCGGGTACGGCTATGGGGCCAACGTCCTGACTTTC. This chain connects TRBV7-2 to TRBJ2-6; D call uncertain. The CDR3 spans 14 residues. Germline CDR1 and CDR2: SGHTA and FQGNSA. V was shortened by 8 bases and J by 3 bases, with 11 bases between the two germline ends.

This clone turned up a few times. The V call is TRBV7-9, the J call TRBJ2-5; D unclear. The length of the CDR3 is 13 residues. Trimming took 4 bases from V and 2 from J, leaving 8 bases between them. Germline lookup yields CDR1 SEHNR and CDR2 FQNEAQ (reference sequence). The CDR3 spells CASSWWSQETQYF. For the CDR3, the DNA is TGTGCCAGCAGCTGGTGGTCTCAAGAGACCCAGTACTTC.

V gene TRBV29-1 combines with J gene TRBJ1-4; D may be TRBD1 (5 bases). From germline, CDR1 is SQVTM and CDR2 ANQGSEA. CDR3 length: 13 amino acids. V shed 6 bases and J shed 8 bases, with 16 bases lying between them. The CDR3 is CSVQRDGREKLFF. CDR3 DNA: TGCAGCGTCCAACGGGACGGGAGGGAAAAACTGTTTTTT.

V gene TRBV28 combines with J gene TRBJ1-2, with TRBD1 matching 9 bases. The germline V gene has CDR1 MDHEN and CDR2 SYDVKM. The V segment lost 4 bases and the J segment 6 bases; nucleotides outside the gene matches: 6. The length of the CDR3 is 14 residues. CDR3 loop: CASSSPDRGHGYTF. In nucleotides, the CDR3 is TGTGCCAGCAGTTCCCCGGACAGGGGTCATGGCTACACCTTC.

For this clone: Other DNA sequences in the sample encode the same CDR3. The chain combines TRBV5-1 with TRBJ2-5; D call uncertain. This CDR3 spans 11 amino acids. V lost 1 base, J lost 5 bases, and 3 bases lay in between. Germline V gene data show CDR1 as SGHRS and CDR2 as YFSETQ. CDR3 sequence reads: CASSLQETQYF. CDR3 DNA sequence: TGCGCCAGCAGCTTGCAGGAGACCCAGTACTTC.

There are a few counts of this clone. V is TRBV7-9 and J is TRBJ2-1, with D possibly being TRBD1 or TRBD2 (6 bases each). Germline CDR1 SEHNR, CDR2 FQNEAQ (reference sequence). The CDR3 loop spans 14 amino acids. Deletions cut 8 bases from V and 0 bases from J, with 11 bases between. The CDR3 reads CASPGGLSYNEQFF. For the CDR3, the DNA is TGTGCCAGCCCCGGGGGCCTCTCCTACAATGAGCAGTTCTTC.

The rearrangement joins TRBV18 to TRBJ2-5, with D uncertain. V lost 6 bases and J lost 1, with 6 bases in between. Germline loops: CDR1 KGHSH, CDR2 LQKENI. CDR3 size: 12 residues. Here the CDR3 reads CASSVGQETQYF. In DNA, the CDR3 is TGTGCCAGCTCGGTGGGCCAAGAGACCCAGTACTTC.